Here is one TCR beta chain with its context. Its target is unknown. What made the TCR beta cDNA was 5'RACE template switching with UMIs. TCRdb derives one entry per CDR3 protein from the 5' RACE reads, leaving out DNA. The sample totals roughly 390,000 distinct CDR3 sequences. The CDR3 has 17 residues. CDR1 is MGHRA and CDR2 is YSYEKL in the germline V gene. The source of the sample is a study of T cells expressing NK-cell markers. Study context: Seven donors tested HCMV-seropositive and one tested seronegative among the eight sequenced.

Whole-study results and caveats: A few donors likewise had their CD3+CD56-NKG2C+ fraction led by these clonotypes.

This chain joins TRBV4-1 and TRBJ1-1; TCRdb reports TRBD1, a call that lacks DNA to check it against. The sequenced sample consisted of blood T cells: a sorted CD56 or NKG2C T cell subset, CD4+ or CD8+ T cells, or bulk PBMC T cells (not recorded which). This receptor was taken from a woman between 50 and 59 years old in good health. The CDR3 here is CASSRGPTGTVNTEAFF.